Shown below are 29 T cell receptor beta chains from a single sample sequenced in a study of blood T cell repertoires in COVID-19. The protocol was immunoSEQ multiplex PCR, while the TCRdb copy is restricted to in-frame clones and leaves out a portion. The data hold roughly 160,000 clones, with approximately 80% observed a single time. Sequenced material: peripheral blood. All receptors come from a woman in her fifties or sixties with acute or convalescent COVID-19.

This chain joins TRBV5-1 and TRBJ1-5; 8 positions match TRBD1. Germline V gives CDR1 SGHRS, CDR2 YFSETQ. The CDR3 length is 14 residues. J lost 7 bases, V lost 2 bases, and 5 bases had no gene match. CDR3 nucleotide sequence: TGCGCCAGCAGCTTTGACAGGGGAGGCCAGCCCCAGCATTTT. Translation gives CASSFDRGGQPQHF.

This chain uses TRBV7-9 with TRBJ2-5; tentatively, D is TRBD2 (5 bases). V gave up 5 bases and J gave up 5 bases, with 12 bases separating them. From germline, CDR1 is SEHNR and CDR2 FQNEAQ (reference sequence). This CDR3 contains 13 residues. The CDR3 reads CASSELVGETQYF. CDR3 bases: TGTGCCAGCAGCGAACTAGTGGGGGAGACCCAGTACTTC.

The genes are TRBV7-9 and TRBJ1-4; D possibly corresponds to TRBD1 (6 bases). Germline lookup yields CDR1 SEHNR and CDR2 FQNEAQ (reference sequence). The CDR3 runs to 15 residues. V was cut by 5 bases and J by 7 bases, with 17 bases left in between. For the CDR3, the DNA is TGTGCCAGCAGCCGAACCGGGACATTGAGTGAAAAACTGTTTTTT. It encodes CASSRTGTLSEKLFF. The variable domain in full, with the rest retrieved from reference TRBV7-9 and TRBJ1-4, is DTGVSQNPRHKITKRGQNVTFRCDPISEHNRLYWYRQTLGQGPEFLTYFQNEAQLEKSRLLSDRFSAERPKGSFSTLEIQRTEQGDSAMYLCASSRTGTLSEKLFFGSGTQLSVL.

Concerning this clone itself: At one end, the junction sequence differs from germline, possibly due to a read error. This rearrangement joins TRBV5-6 to TRBJ2-5, with a possible D match to TRBD1 (5 bases). Looked up from germline, CDR1 is SGHDT and CDR2 is YYEEEE. The CDR3 has 15 residues. As DNA, the CDR3 is TGTGCCAGCAGCTTTACGGACATCTCCCAAAAGACCCAGTACTTC. This gives the protein CASSFTDISQKTQYF. Supplemented by reference TRBV5-6 and TRBJ2-5, the full variable domain reads DAGVTQSPTHLIKTRGQQVTLRCSPKSGHDTVSWYQQALGQGPQFIFQYYEEEERQRGNFPDRFSGHQFPNYSSELNVNALLLGDSALYLCASSFTDISQKTQYFGPGTRLLVL.

This chain joins TRBV7-3 and TRBJ2-3; 9 bases align to TRBD1. Germline V CDR1 and CDR2: SGHTA, FQGTGA. The J segment lost 2 bases and the V segment lost 2 bases, leaving 14 bases of the junction unmatched. This CDR3 is built from 19 residues. As DNA, the CDR3 is TGTGCCAGCAGCTTATCGCCTAGAACCGGGACAGGGATCACAGATACGCAGTATTTT. Translation gives CASSLSPRTGTGITDTQYF.

The CDR3: CASSEQGTNTEAFF. CDR3 in DNA: TGTGCCAGCAGTGAACAGGGGACGAACACTGAAGCTTTCTTT. This rearrangement joins TRBV2 to TRBJ1-1, with D possibly TRBD1 on 6 matching bases. Germline CDR1 SNHLY, CDR2 FYNNEI. The length of the CDR3 is 14 residues. The V and J ends lost 2 bases and 1 base respectively, with 8 bases between them.

V and J are TRBV6-5 and TRBJ1-6; D gene ambiguous. The CDR3 has 16 amino acids. From germline, CDR1 is MNHEY and CDR2 SVGAGI. V dropped 2 bases and J dropped 5 bases, with 13 bases sitting between them. CDR3 sequence reads: CASSYAVIDNNSPLHF. The CDR3 nucleotides read TGTGCCAGCAGTTACGCCGTAATAGACAATAATTCACCCCTCCACTTT.

The V and J genes are TRBV3-1 (or the pseudogene TRBV3-2) and TRBJ2-1; TRBD1 aligns across 9 bases. V shed 5 bases and J 7 bases; nucleotides not matched to a gene: 9. The CDR3 is 15 residues long. Germline V gene data show CDR1 as LGHDT and CDR2 as YNNKEL (reference sequence). In nucleotides, the CDR3 is TGTGCCAGCAGCACCCACAGGGGGCTGGGGAATGAGCAGTTCTTC. This sequence encodes CASSTHRGLGNEQFF.

The genes are TRBV10-3 and TRBJ1-5; D is perhaps TRBD1 (6 bases). The CDR3 totals 18 residues. Trimming took 0 bases from V and 1 from J, leaving 16 bases between them. Germline assignment: CDR1 ENHRY and CDR2 SYGVKD. Here the CDR3 reads CAISESYLGQGSNQPQHF. CDR3 coding DNA: TGTGCCATCAGTGAGTCGTACCTCGGGCAGGGGAGCAATCAGCCCCAGCATTTT.

This clone was observed a single time. This chain uses TRBV6-6 with TRBJ1-2, with D maybe TRBD1 (5 bases). This CDR3 has 14 residues. Trimming removed 7 bases at V and 4 bases at J, with 16 bases between. The germline V gene encodes CDR1 MNHNY and CDR2 SVGAGI (reference sequence). DNA of the CDR3: TGTGCCAGCATAGCTCCAGGGATCGCCTATGGCTACACCTTC. This gives the protein CASIAPGIAYGYTF.

The chain joins TRBV6-2 or TRBV6-3 to TRBJ2-2; TRBD1 aligns across 11 bases. Germline values: CDR1 MNHEY, CDR2 SVGEGT. The CDR3 consists of 16 residues. Trimming cost V 4 bases and J 2 bases; bases outside gene matches: 3. As DNA, the CDR3 is TGTGCCAGCAGTTTGGGACAGGGGGTTAACACCGGGGAGCTGTTTTTT. Its translation: CASSLGQGVNTGELFF.

The chain has TRBV3-1 (or the pseudogene TRBV3-2) and TRBJ1-5; D may be TRBD1 (5 bases). CDR3 length: 15 amino acids. Germline V gene sequence: CDR1 LGHDT, CDR2 YNNKEL (reference sequence). V dropped 5 bases and J dropped 4 bases, with 15 bases sitting between them. The CDR3 nucleotides are TGTGCCAGCAGCTCCGGGGGTCTAGGAAATCAGCCCCAGCATTTT. Translating it yields CASSSGGLGNQPQHF.

This sequence joins TRBV7-2 and TRBJ1-6, with D possibly matching TRBD1 (5 bases). The CDR3 contains 15 residues. The germline CDR1 and CDR2 sequences are SGHTA and FQGNSA. V lost 2 bases and J 1 base, leaving 6 bases between the germline ends. Written as DNA, the CDR3 is TGTGCCAGCAGCTTAAGGGGTTCCTATAATTCACCCCTCCACTTT. Translated, it gives CASSLRGSYNSPLHF.

The table lists this clone with a count of one. The chain combines TRBV11-1 with TRBJ1-1; D is ambiguous. V lost 0 bases and J lost 7, with 15 bases in between. Germline CDR1 SGHAT, CDR2 FQDESV (reference sequence). The length of the CDR3 is 15 residues. CDR3 coding DNA: TGTGCCAGCAGCTTAGCGCAGATCTACGCGGATGAAGCTTTCTTT. The encoded protein is CASSLAQIYADEAFF.

Points on this clone: Other DNA sequences in this specimen translate into the identical CDR3. V is TRBV11-3 and J is TRBJ2-5, with 10 bases identical to TRBD2. V dropped 5 bases and J dropped 1; count of bases not matched to a gene: 4. The CDR3 extends over 15 amino acids. CDR1 is SGHNT, CDR2 YENEEA, per germline. CDR3 nucleotides: TGTGCCAGCAGCCGTAAGCGGGGGGGCCAAGAGACCCAGTACTTC. Translation gives CASSRKRGGQETQYF.

As concerns this clone: The sample carries other DNA sequences with the same CDR3. The J gene is TRBJ1-1, the V gene TRBV5-4; no clear D. Trimming cost V 0 bases and J 1 base, with 10 bases left between them. The CDR3 is 15 amino acids. Per the germline V gene, CDR1 is SGHNT and CDR2 is YYREEE (reference sequence). In DNA, the CDR3 is TGTGCCAGCAGCTTGGGGGGAGGGCGGAACACTGAAGCTTTCTTT. This codes for CASSLGGGRNTEAFF.

The chain couples TRBV7-3 to TRBJ2-1; 7 positions agree with TRBD1. The CDR3 sequence is 16 residues long. Unmatched junction bases numbered 15, after V lost 5 bases and J lost 8 bases. Germline V gene lookup returns CDR1 SGHTA and CDR2 FQGTGA. The CDR3: CASSLSFWTGSDEQFF. DNA of the CDR3: TGTGCCAGCAGCCTTTCTTTCTGGACAGGAAGTGATGAGCAGTTCTTC.

CDR3 nucleotide sequence: TGTGCCAGCAGTGAATACCCAGGGGGCGAGGAGACCCAGTACTTC. Translating gives CASSEYPGGEETQYF. This chain uses TRBV25-1 with TRBJ2-5, with 8 bases fitting TRBD1. Trimming at V came to 0 bases and at J to 5 bases, leaving 5 bases not matched to a gene. This CDR3 contains 15 residues. The V gene's germline CDR1 is MGHDK and CDR2 SYGVNS. Full variable domain (remainder filled in from reference TRBV25-1 and TRBJ2-5): EADIYQTPRYLVIGTGKKITLECSQTMGHDKMYWYQQDPGMELHLIHYSYGVNSTEKGDLSSESTVSRIRTEHFPLTLESARPSHTSQYLCASSEYPGGEETQYFGPGTRLLVL.

The rearrangement links TRBV7-2 to TRBJ1-2; 7 bases agree with TRBD1. The ends lost 1 base at V and 6 bases at J; junction bases unmatched: 5. Germline CDR1 and CDR2: SGHTA and FQGNSA. CDR3 length: 14 amino acids. The CDR3: CASSLETGMHGYTF. As DNA, the CDR3 is TGTGCCAGCAGCTTAGAGACAGGGATGCATGGCTACACCTTC.

This chain connects TRBV4-3 to TRBJ2-7; D is ambiguous. The V gene lost 3 bases and the J gene lost 2 bases, with 11 bases spanning the gap. This CDR3 contains 14 residues. Per the germline V gene, CDR1 is LGHNA and CDR2 is YSLEER. The CDR3 region has the DNA TGCGCCAGCAGCCAGAGCACGCGAACCTACGAGCAGTACTTC. Protein product: CASSQSTRTYEQYF.

The chain combines TRBV6-5 with TRBJ1-6, with TRBD1 matching over 9 bases. The CDR3 contains 16 residues. Germline CDR1 and CDR2: MNHEY and SVGAGI. Trimming cost V 3 bases and J 6 bases; bases outside gene matches: 6. The CDR3 sequence is CASSYPSTGGNSPLHF. CDR3 DNA: TGTGCCAGCAGTTATCCATCGACAGGGGGTAATTCACCCCTCCACTTT.

This sequence joins TRBV5-5 and TRBJ2-1; 8 bases line up with TRBD2. Germline CDR1 and CDR2: SGHKS and YYEKEE (reference sequence). The CDR3 runs to 14 residues. V was pared by 1 base and J by 6 bases, with 3 bases of the junction left unmatched. For the CDR3, the DNA is TGTGCCAGCAGCTTGTTCGGGGGGGTCAATGAGCAGTTCTTC. As protein: CASSLFGGVNEQFF.

This sequence joins TRBV7-2 and TRBJ1-2; no clear D gene. This CDR3 contains 12 residues. V was clipped by 1 base and J by 8 bases, with 8 bases between them. Germline V gene data show CDR1 as SGHTA and CDR2 as FQGNSA. CDR3 residues: CASSLGGYGYTF. The CDR3 bases are TGTGCCAGCAGCTTAGGAGGGTACGGCTACACCTTC.

The V gene is TRBV6-5, the J gene TRBJ1-3, with unresolved D. The CDR3 is 14 residues long. Trimming took off 8 bases at V and 0 bases at J, with 11 bases between the two ends. Germline CDR1 is MNHEY and CDR2 is SVGAGI. CDR3 in amino acids: CASVGSLSGNTIYF. The CDR3 DNA reads as TGTGCCAGCGTCGGGTCGCTCTCTGGAAACACCATATATTTT.

The chain carries TRBV24-1 and TRBJ1-6; D gene uncertain. This CDR3 has 18 amino acids. Per germline, CDR1 KGHDR and CDR2 SFDVKD. V was clipped by 2 bases and J by 8 bases, with 21 bases between them. The chain's CDR3 is CATSDSPNHGEGDSPLHF. CDR3 bases: TGTGCCACCAGTGATTCTCCCAACCATGGGGAGGGAGATTCACCCCTCCACTTT.

The chain joins TRBV4-3 to TRBJ1-4; TRBD1 matches 7 bases. The CDR3 has 17 amino acids. Germline V gene lookup returns CDR1 LGHNA and CDR2 YSLEER. With 4 bases clipped from V and 8 bases from J, the junction kept 16 bases outside the gene matches. In DNA form, the CDR3 reads TGCGCCAGCAGCCCTGACAGGGAAGCGAGTTCACGGGAAAAACTGTTTTTT. It is translated as CASSPDREASSREKLFF.

The chain has TRBV7-2 and TRBJ2-2, with D perhaps TRBD2 (5 bases). Germline V gene sequence: CDR1 SGHTA, CDR2 FQGNSA. Trimming removed 6 bases at V and 7 bases at J, with 21 bases between. The CDR3 is 16 residues long. CDR3 in amino acids: CASRKIGRGEGGELFF. The CDR3 nucleotides are TGTGCCAGCAGAAAAATAGGCCGTGGCGAGGGCGGGGAGCTGTTTTTT. The whole variable domain, remainder taken from reference TRBV7-2 and TRBJ2-2, is GAGVSQSPSNKVTEKGKDVELRCDPISGHTALYWYRQSLGQGLEFLIYFQGNSAPDKSGLPSDRFSAERTGGSVSTLTIQRTQQEDSAVYLCASRKIGRGEGGELFFGEGSRLTVL.

This clone was seen just once. The rearrangement links TRBV19 to TRBJ2-3, with 13 nucleotides matching TRBD2. Germline-derived CDR1 and CDR2 are LNHDA and SQIVND (reference sequence). The CDR3 length is 14 residues. V shed 9 bases and J 4 bases; nucleotides not matched to a gene: 4. CDR3 DNA: TGTGCCAGCAGGACTAGCGGGGGTCCAGATACGCAGTATTTT. Its protein product is CASRTSGGPDTQYF.

As regards this clone: Other DNA sequences in the same sample also yield this CDR3. This chain uses TRBV28 with TRBJ2-5; D perhaps matches TRBD1 (6 bases). The CDR3 contains 13 residues. Germline V gene lookup returns CDR1 MDHEN and CDR2 SYDVKM. V lost 6 bases to trimming and J lost 5 bases, with 13 bases between them. CDR3 nucleotide sequence: TGTGCCAGCAGCTTACAGGGAAGTGAGACCCAGTACTTC. This encodes CASSLQGSETQYF.